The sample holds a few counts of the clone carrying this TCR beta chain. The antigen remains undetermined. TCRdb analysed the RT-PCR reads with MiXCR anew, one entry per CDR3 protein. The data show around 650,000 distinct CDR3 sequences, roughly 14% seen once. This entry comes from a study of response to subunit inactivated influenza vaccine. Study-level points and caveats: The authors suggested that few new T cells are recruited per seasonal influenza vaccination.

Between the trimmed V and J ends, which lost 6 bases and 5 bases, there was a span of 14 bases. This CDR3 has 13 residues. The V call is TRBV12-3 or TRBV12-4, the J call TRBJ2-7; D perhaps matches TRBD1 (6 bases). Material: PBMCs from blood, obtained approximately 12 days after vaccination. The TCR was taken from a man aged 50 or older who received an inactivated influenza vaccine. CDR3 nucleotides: TGTGCCAGCAGCCAGGGGTCAGGGGACGAGCAGTACTTC. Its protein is CASSQGSGDEQYF.